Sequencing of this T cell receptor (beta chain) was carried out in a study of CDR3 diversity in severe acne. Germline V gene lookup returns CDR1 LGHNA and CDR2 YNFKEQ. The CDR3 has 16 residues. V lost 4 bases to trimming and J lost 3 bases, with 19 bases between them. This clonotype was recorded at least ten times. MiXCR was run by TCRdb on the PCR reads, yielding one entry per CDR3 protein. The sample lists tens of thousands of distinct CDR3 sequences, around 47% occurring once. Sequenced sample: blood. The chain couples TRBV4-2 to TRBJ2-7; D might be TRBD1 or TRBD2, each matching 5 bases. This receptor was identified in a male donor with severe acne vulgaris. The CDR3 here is CASSLGQPAARYEQYF. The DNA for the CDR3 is TGTGCCAGCAGCCTGGGGCAGCCAGCGGCGCGCTACGAGCAGTACTTC.